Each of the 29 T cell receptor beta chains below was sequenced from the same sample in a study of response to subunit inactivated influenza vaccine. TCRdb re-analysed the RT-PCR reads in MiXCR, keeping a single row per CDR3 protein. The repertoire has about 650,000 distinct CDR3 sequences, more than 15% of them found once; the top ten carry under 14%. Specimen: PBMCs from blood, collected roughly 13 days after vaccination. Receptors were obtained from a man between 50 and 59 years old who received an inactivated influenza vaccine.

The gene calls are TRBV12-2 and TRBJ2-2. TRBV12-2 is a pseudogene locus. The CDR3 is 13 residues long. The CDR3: CASRSRRAGELFF. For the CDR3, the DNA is TGTGCAAGTCGCTCTCGAAGAGCCGGGGAGCTGTTTTTT.

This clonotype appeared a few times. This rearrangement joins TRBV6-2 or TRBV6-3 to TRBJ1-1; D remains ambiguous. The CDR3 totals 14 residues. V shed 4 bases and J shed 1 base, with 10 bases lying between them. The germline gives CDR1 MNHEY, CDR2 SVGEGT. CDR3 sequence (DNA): TGTGCCAGCAGTTCCCGGCGGGGGAACACTGAAGCTTTCTTT. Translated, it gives CASSSRRGNTEAFF.

The CDR3 spells CASSSTGGFSYEQYF. The CDR3 DNA sequence: TGTGCCAGCAGCTCGACAGGGGGCTTCTCCTACGAGCAGTACTTC. This chain links TRBV13 with TRBJ2-7; 10 bases fit TRBD1. Losses at the gene ends were 4 bases for V and 0 bases for J; bases not matched to a gene: 3. The CDR3 covers 15 residues. Germline V gene lookup returns CDR1 PRHDT and CDR2 FYEKMQ (reference sequence).

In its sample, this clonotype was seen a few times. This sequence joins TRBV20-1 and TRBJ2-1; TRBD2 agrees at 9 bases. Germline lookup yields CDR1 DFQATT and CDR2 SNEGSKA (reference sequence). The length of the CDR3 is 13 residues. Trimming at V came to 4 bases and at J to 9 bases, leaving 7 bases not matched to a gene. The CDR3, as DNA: TGCAGTGCTACCCGGACTAGCGAGGTTGAGCAGTTCTTC. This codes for CSATRTSEVEQFF.

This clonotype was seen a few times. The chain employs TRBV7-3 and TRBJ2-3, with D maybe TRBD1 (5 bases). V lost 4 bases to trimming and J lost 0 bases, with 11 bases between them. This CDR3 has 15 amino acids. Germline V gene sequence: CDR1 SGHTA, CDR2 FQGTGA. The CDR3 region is CASSSGHPSTDTQYF. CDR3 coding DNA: TGTGCCAGCAGCTCTGGACACCCGAGCACAGATACGCAGTATTTT.

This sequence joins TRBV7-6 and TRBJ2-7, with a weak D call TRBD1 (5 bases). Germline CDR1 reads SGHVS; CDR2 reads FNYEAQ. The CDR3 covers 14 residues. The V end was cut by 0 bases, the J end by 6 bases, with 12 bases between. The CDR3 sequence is CASSLALGQFEQYF. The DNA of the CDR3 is TGTGCCAGCAGCTTAGCGCTGGGGCAGTTCGAGCAGTACTTC.

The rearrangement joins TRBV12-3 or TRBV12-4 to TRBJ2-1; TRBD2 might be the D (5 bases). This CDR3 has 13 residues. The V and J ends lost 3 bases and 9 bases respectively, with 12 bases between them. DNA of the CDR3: TGTGCCAGCAGTTTCGACAACCGGGGTGAGCAGTTCTTC. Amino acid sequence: CASSFDNRGEQFF.

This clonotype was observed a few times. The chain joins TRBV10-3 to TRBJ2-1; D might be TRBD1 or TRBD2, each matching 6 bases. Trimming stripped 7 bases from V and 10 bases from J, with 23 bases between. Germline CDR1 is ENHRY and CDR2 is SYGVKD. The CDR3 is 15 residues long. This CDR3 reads CAITGGGSPVGEQFF. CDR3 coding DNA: TGTGCCATCACTGGAGGGGGGAGCCCAGTGGGGGAGCAGTTCTTC.

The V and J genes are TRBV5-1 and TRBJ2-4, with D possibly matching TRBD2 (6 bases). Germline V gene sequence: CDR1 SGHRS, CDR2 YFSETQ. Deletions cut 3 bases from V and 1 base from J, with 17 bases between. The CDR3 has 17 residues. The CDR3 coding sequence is TGCGCCAGCAGCTCACTTGGTTCGGGAGTTGCCAAAAACATTCAGTACTTC. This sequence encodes CASSSLGSGVAKNIQYF.

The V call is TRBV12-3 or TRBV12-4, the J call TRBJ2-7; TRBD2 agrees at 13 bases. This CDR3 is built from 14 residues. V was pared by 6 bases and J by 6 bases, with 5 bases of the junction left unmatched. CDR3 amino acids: CASRAGTSGTEQYF. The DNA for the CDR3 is TGTGCCAGCAGAGCCGGGACTAGCGGGACCGAGCAGTACTTC.

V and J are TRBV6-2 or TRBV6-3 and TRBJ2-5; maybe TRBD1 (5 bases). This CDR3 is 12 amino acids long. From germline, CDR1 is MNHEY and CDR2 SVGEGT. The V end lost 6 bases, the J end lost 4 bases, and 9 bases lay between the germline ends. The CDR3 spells CASRGLLETQYF. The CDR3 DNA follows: TGTGCCAGCAGGGGGCTTTTAGAGACCCAGTACTTC.

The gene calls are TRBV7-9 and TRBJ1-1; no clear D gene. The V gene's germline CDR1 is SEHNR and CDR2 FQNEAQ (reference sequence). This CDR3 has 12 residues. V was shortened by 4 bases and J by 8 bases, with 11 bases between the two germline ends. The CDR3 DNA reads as TGTGCCAGCAGCTACAAACCGGCAGAAGCTTTCTTT. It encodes CASSYKPAEAFF.

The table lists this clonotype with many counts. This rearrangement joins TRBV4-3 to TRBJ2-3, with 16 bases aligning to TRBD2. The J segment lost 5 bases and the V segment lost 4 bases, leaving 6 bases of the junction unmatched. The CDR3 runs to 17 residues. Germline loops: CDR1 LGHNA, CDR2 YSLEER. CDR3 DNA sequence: TGCGCCAGCAGCCCGGGACTAGCGGGGGGGCCCGGAGATACGCAGTATTTT. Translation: CASSPGLAGGPGDTQYF.

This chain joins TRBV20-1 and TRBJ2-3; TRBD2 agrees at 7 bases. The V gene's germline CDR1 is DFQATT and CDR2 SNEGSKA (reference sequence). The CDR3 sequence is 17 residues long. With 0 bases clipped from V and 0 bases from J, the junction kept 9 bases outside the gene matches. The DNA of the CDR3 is TGCAGTGCTAGAGATCTTAGAAGCGGGATAAGCACAGATACGCAGTATTTT. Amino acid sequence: CSARDLRSGISTDTQYF.

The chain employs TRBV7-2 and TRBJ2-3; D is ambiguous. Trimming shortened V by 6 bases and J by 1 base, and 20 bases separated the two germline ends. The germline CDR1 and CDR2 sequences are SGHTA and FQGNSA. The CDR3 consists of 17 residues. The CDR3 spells CASSFSSSLLRTDTQYF. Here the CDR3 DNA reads TGTGCCAGCAGTTTTTCCTCATCCCTACTCCGCACAGATACGCAGTATTTT.

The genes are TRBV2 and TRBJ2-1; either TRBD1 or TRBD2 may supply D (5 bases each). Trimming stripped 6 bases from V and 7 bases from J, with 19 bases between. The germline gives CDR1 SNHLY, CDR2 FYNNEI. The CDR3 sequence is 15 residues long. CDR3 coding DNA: TGTGCCAGCAGCTCTCGGGGCTACGTGGAAAATGAGCAGTTCTTC. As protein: CASSSRGYVENEQFF.

The CDR3 loop is CASSRGTTQETQYF. In nucleotides, the CDR3 is TGTGCCAGCAGCCGTGGGACTACCCAAGAGACCCAGTACTTC. The gene calls are TRBV7-2 and TRBJ2-5; TRBD2 matches 7 bases. The trim removed 5 bases at V and 1 base at J, leaving 4 bases unmatched. Germline V CDR1 and CDR2: SGHTA, FQGNSA. This CDR3 spans 14 amino acids.

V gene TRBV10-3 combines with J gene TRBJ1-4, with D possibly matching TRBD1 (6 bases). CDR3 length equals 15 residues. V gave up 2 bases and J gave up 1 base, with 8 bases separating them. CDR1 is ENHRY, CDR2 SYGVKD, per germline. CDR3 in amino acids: CAISEMTGTNEKLFF. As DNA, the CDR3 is TGTGCCATCAGTGAGATGACAGGAACTAATGAAAAACTGTTTTTT.

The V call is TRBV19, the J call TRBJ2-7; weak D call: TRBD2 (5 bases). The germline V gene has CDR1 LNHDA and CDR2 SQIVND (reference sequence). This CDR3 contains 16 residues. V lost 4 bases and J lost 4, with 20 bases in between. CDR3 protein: CASSKRGLPLSYEQYF. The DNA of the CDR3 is TGTGCCAGTAGTAAAAGAGGGCTCCCTCTTTCATACGAGCAGTACTTC.

The CDR3 protein is CSVESGRMGNEQFF. The CDR3 bases are TGCAGCGTGGAAAGCGGGAGGATGGGCAATGAGCAGTTCTTC. The V and J genes are TRBV29-1 and TRBJ2-1; 9 bases are shared with TRBD2. The CDR3 extends over 14 amino acids. CDR1 is SQVTM and CDR2 is ANQGSEA in the germline V gene. The ends lost 6 bases at V and 6 bases at J; junction bases unmatched: 9.

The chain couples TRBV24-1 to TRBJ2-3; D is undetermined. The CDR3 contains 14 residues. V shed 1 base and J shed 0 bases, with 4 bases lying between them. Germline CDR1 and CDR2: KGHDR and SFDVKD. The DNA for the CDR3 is TGTGCCACCAGTGATTTTGGGAGCACAGATACGCAGTATTTT. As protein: CATSDFGSTDTQYF.

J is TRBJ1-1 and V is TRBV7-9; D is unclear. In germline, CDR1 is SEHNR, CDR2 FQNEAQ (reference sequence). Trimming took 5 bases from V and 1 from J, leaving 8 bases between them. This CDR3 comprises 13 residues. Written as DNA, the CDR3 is TGTGCCAGCAGCCCCAAGTCGAACACTGAAGCTTTCTTT. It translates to CASSPKSNTEAFF. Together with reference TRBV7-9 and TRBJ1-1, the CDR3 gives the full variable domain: DTGVSQNPRHKITKRGQNVTFRCDPISEHNRLYWYRQTLGQGPEFLTYFQNEAQLEKSRLLSDRFSAERPKGSFSTLEIQRTEQGDSAMYLCASSPKSNTEAFFGQGTRLTVV.

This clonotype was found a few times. The CDR3 nucleotides are TGCAGCGTGCGGGGGGTGACCTCCTACGAGCAGTACTTC. Its translation is CSVRGVTSYEQYF. The V call is TRBV29-1, the J call TRBJ2-7, with 8 bases that match TRBD2. J gave up 0 bases and V 6 bases, and 4 bases lay outside the gene matches. Germline V lookup: CDR1 SQVTM, CDR2 ANQGSEA. This CDR3 has 13 amino acids.

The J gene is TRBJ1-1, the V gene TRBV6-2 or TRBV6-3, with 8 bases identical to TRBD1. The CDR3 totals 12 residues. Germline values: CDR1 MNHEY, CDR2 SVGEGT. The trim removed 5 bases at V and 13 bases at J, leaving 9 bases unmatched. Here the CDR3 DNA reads TGTGCCAGCAGTCGAGCGGACAGGGTTATTTTCTTT. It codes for CASSRADRVIFF.

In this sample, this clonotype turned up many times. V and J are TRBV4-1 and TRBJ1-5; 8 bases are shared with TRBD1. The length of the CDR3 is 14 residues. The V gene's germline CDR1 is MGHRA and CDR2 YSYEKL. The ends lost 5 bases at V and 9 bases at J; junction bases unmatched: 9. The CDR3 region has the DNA TGCGCCAGCAGCTTACGACAGGGGCAGGCGCCCCAGCATTTT. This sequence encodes CASSLRQGQAPQHF.

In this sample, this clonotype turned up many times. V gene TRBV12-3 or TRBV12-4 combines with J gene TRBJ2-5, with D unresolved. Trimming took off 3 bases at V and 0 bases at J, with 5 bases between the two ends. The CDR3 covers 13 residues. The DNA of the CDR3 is TGTGCCAGCAGTTTCGGTCACCAAGAGACCCAGTACTTC. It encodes CASSFGHQETQYF.

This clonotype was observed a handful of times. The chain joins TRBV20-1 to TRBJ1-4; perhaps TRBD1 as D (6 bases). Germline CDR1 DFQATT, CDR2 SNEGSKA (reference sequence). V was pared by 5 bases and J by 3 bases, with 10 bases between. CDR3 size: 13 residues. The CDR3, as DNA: TGCAGTGCTCCAGGGGAGTCTAATGAAAAACTGTTTTTT. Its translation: CSAPGESNEKLFF.

CDR3 region: CSARMDRGSYEQYF. Written as DNA, the CDR3 is TGCAGTGCTAGAATGGACAGGGGATCCTACGAGCAGTACTTC. The chain employs TRBV20-1 and TRBJ2-7, with TRBD1 matching 9 bases. CDR1 is DFQATT, CDR2 SNEGSKA, per germline (reference sequence). J gave up 1 base and V 2 bases, and 3 bases lay outside the gene matches. The CDR3 covers 14 residues.

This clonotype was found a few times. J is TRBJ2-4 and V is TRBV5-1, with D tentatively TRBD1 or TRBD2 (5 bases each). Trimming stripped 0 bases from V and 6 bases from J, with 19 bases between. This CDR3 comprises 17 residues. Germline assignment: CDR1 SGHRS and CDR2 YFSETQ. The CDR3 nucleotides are TGCGCCAGCAGCTTGGACCCGACGAGGGGTACGGCAAACATTCAGTACTTC. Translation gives CASSLDPTRGTANIQYF.